This T cell receptor beta chain was documented in a study of blood T cell repertoires in COVID-19. This CDR3 region has 13 residues. The junction had 3 bases not matched to a gene; V was cut back by 3 bases and J by 5 bases. Here immunoSEQ multiplex PCR was the method, and the copy in TCRdb shows in-frame clones only, minus some. The profile shows roughly 160,000 clones, 90% to 95% of them singletons. Sequencing was carried out using peripheral blood. The receptor comes from a man aged 45-65 years with acute or convalescent COVID-19. The V and J genes are TRBV12-3 or TRBV12-4 and TRBJ1-1; 7 nucleotides agree with TRBD1. In DNA, the CDR3 is TGTGCCAGCAGTTTCCAGGGGGAAACTGAAGCTTTCTTT. Translated: CASSFQGETEAFF.